The 3 T cell receptor beta chains listed next were all sequenced from one sample in a study of blood T cell repertoires in COVID-19. Assay used: immunoSEQ multiplex PCR; TCRdb lists only in-frame clones, some missing. The sample records around 150,000 clones, more than 75% being singletons. The sequencing input was peripheral blood. The receptors derive from a man aged 18 to 30 with acute or convalescent COVID-19.

V usage is TRBV18 and J usage is TRBJ1-1; maybe TRBD1 (6 bases). Germline loops: CDR1 KGHSH, CDR2 LQKENI. V dropped 3 bases and J dropped 9 bases, with 14 bases sitting between them. The CDR3 has 13 residues. The CDR3 DNA sequence: TGTGCCAGCTCACCGCTCATTGGACAGAAAGCTTTCTTT. Amino acid sequence: CASSPLIGQKAFF.

Only one count was recorded for this clone. The rearrangement uses TRBV3-1 (or the pseudogene TRBV3-2) and TRBJ2-3; D is perhaps TRBD2 (5 bases). Germline V gene lookup returns CDR1 LGHDT and CDR2 YNNKEL (reference sequence). The CDR3 has 11 amino acids. The V gene lost 7 bases and the J gene lost 6 bases, with 8 bases spanning the gap. CDR3 in DNA: TGTGCCAGCACCCCGGGGGATACGCAGTATTTT. Its protein product is CASTPGDTQYF.

This clone has only one observation. The rearrangement links TRBV9 to TRBJ2-1; 10 bases match TRBD2. CDR3 length: 19 residues. CDR1 and CDR2 (germline): SGDLS, YYNGEE. After removal of 0 bases from V and 5 bases from J, the junction contained 14 bases not matched to a gene. DNA of the CDR3: TGTGCCAGCAGCGTAGCTCCGGCCCTAGCGGGAGATGAAAACAATGAGCAGTTCTTC. Encoded protein: CASSVAPALAGDENNEQFF.